The 24 T cell receptor beta chains listed next were all sequenced from one sample in a study of blood T cell repertoires in COVID-19. Profiling relied on immunoSEQ multiplex PCR, and the TCRdb table lists in-frame clones only, not all of them. In the table there are over 150,000 clones, 65% to 80% of which are singletons. The sample was PBMCs or T cells enriched from blood (not recorded which). The receptor set was obtained from a woman in her 70s in a cohort exposed to, infected with or recovered from COVID-19 (not recorded which).

The chain links TRBV28 to TRBJ2-7, with D unresolved. Trimming left V 3 bases short and J 6 bases short, with 9 bases between. Germline CDR1 reads MDHEN; CDR2 reads SYDVKM. The CDR3 is made up of 12 amino acids. The CDR3 is CASSLVFSEQYF. The CDR3 nucleotides are TGTGCCAGCAGTTTGGTTTTCAGCGAGCAGTACTTC.

The V call is TRBV10-3, the J call TRBJ1-1; 7 bases line up with TRBD1. CDR1 and CDR2 (germline): ENHRY, SYGVKD. CDR3 length equals 13 residues. V shed 3 bases, J shed 5 bases, and the junction held 3 bases outside the gene matches. CDR3 DNA: TGTGCCATCAGTGATCAGGGGGTGACTGAAGCTTTCTTT. This sequence encodes CAISDQGVTEAFF.

This clone has only a few counts. This chain joins TRBV2 and TRBJ1-5; tentative D call: TRBD1 (5 bases). This CDR3 comprises 13 residues. Trimming removed 5 bases at V and 0 bases at J, with 5 bases between. Germline V CDR1 and CDR2: SNHLY, FYNNEI. The CDR3 region is CASSTGSNQPQHF. The CDR3 coding sequence is TGTGCCAGCAGTACAGGTAGCAATCAGCCCCAGCATTTT. The complete variable domain, with remaining parts taken from reference TRBV2 and TRBJ1-5, reads EPEVTQTPSHQVTQMGQEVILRCVPISNHLYFYWYRQILGQKVEFLVSFYNNEISEKSEIFDDQFSVERPDGSNFTLKIRSTKLEDSAMYFCASSTGSNQPQHFGDGTRLSIL.

The V gene is TRBV2, the J gene TRBJ2-1; 8 nucleotides agree with TRBD1. The germline gives CDR1 SNHLY, CDR2 FYNNEI. J lost 9 bases, V lost 7 bases, and 14 bases had no gene match. CDR3 size: 15 residues. As DNA, the CDR3 is TGTGCCAGCATGCCCGGGACAGGCGTGTTGGGTGAGCAGTTCTTC. This gives the protein CASMPGTGVLGEQFF.

The chain employs TRBV3-1 (or the pseudogene TRBV3-2) and TRBJ2-5, with D perhaps TRBD1 (6 bases). The CDR3 is made up of 14 amino acids. Germline V gene sequence: CDR1 LGHDT, CDR2 YNNKEL (reference sequence). V dropped 4 bases and J dropped 5 bases, with 14 bases sitting between them. The CDR3, as DNA: TGTGCCAGCAGCCCAACAGGGTCCGGGGAGACCCAGTACTTC. Protein: CASSPTGSGETQYF.

J is TRBJ2-3 and V is TRBV2; D remains ambiguous. Germline CDR1 and CDR2: SNHLY and FYNNEI. Between the trimmed V and J ends, which lost 6 bases and 5 bases, there was a span of 6 bases. The CDR3 extends over 11 amino acids. CDR3 residues: CASSPRDTQYF. In nucleotides, the CDR3 is TGTGCCAGCAGCCCTCGAGATACGCAGTATTTT. The whole variable domain, filled in from reference TRBV2 and TRBJ2-3, reads EPEVTQTPSHQVTQMGQEVILRCVPISNHLYFYWYRQILGQKVEFLVSFYNNEISEKSEIFDDQFSVERPDGSNFTLKIRSTKLEDSAMYFCASSPRDTQYFGPGTRLTVL.

This sequence joins TRBV6-5 and TRBJ1-1; D gene unclear. Trimming took off 6 bases at V and 3 bases at J, with 5 bases between the two ends. The length of the CDR3 is 11 residues. CDR1 MNHEY and CDR2 SVGAGI come from the germline V gene. In DNA, the CDR3 is TGTGCCAGCAGCTTTTACACTGAAGCTTTCTTT. It is translated as CASSFYTEAFF.

The chain combines TRBV6-1 with TRBJ1-6, with D possibly matching TRBD1 (6 bases). Germline loops: CDR1 MNHNS, CDR2 SASEGT. The CDR3 is made up of 17 amino acids. Trimming pared 4 bases from V and 4 bases from J, leaving 17 bases between. The CDR3 DNA follows: TGTGCCAGCAGTGCGGCAAGGGGGGGCCCTTATAATTCACCCCTCCACTTT. This sequence encodes CASSAARGGPYNSPLHF.

The rearrangement joins TRBV3-1 (or the pseudogene TRBV3-2) to TRBJ1-2; D may be TRBD1 (5 bases). Germline V CDR1 and CDR2: LGHDT, YNNKEL (reference sequence). The CDR3 has 14 amino acids. V lost 7 bases, J lost 3 bases, and 15 bases lay in between. CDR3 DNA: TGTGCCAGCACAAACTCACAGGCTGACTATGGCTACACCTTC. As protein: CASTNSQADYGYTF.

The chain joins TRBV28 to TRBJ1-2; D is uncertain. V lost 4 bases, J lost 4 bases, and 19 bases lay in between. CDR1 and CDR2 from the germline V gene are MDHEN and SYDVKM. The CDR3 contains 16 residues. DNA for the CDR3: TGTGCCAGCAGTTCCCCTCAGCGGACGGCCACCTATGGCTACACCTTC. Translating it yields CASSSPQRTATYGYTF.

The chain joins TRBV19 to TRBJ2-1, with D perhaps matching TRBD1 (5 bases). CDR3 length equals 15 residues. V was clipped by 3 bases and J by 6 bases, with 15 bases between them. CDR1 and CDR2 from the germline V gene are LNHDA and SQIVND (reference sequence). The CDR3 sequence: CASSIWVGRANEQFF. The CDR3 DNA sequence: TGTGCCAGTAGTATCTGGGTGGGCAGGGCCAATGAGCAGTTCTTC.

This clone was picked up many times. The chain employs TRBV3-1 (or the pseudogene TRBV3-2) and TRBJ1-3, with D possibly being TRBD1 (5 bases). V was clipped by 1 base and J by 4 bases, with 14 bases between them. The CDR3 is 16 amino acids. In germline, CDR1 is LGHDT, CDR2 YNNKEL (reference sequence). Here the CDR3 reads CASSQVGGVAGNTIYF. DNA for the CDR3: TGTGCCAGCAGCCAAGTAGGAGGGGTCGCCGGAAACACCATATATTTT.

CDR3 sequence reads: CASQGRDYQPQHF. CDR3 in DNA: TGTGCCAGCCAAGGCAGGGACTATCAGCCCCAGCATTTT. V usage is TRBV6-5 and J usage is TRBJ1-5, with D possibly matching TRBD1 (5 bases). Germline-derived CDR1 and CDR2 are MNHEY and SVGAGI. V lost 8 bases and J lost 5, with 13 bases in between. CDR3 length: 13 amino acids.

This clone turned up a few times. The J gene is TRBJ2-5, the V gene TRBV5-1, with 12 bases identical to TRBD2. This CDR3 contains 17 residues. The ends lost 3 bases at V and 2 bases at J; junction bases unmatched: 8. CDR1 and CDR2 (germline): SGHRS, YFSETQ. The CDR3 DNA sequence: TGCGCCAGCAGCTCTACGCCAGGACTAGCGGGACAAGAGACCCAGTACTTC. It codes for CASSSTPGLAGQETQYF.

The chain combines TRBV18 with TRBJ2-2; the match to TRBD2 covers 7 bases. Germline V gene data show CDR1 as KGHSH and CDR2 as LQKENI. V lost 1 base to trimming and J lost 4 bases; unmatched junction nucleotides: 12. The CDR3 covers 18 residues. CDR3 residues: CASSPRSLAGDTTGELFF. CDR3 bases: TGTGCCAGCTCACCACGTTCCCTCGCGGGAGATACCACCGGGGAGCTGTTTTTT.

This chain joins TRBV19 and TRBJ1-2; D unresolved. The ends were cut back, 5 bases at V and 8 bases at J, with 12 bases in the middle. Germline V gene data show CDR1 as LNHDA and CDR2 as SQIVND (reference sequence). The CDR3 has 12 residues. CDR3 DNA sequence: TGTGCCAGTAGTTACCAGGCTGGGGGCTACACCTTC. Translated: CASSYQAGGYTF.

This chain uses TRBV5-1 with TRBJ2-3, with D possibly matching TRBD2 (6 bases). Looked up from germline, CDR1 is SGHRS and CDR2 is YFSETQ. Trimming removed 0 bases at V and 2 bases at J, with 7 bases between. This CDR3 has 14 residues. The CDR3 coding sequence is TGCGCCAGCAGCTTGGCGGGGGTCACAGATACGCAGTATTTT. Encoded protein: CASSLAGVTDTQYF.

By share of the sample, this clone is medium-sized (0.01 to 0.1%). The V call is TRBV6-2 or TRBV6-3, the J call TRBJ1-2; 9 bases align to TRBD1. The CDR3 is 15 amino acids. From germline, CDR1 is MNHEY and CDR2 SVGEGT. Unmatched junction bases numbered 6, after V lost 2 bases and J lost 5 bases. As DNA, the CDR3 is TGTGCCAGCAGTTACGTTCCCGGGACAGGGTATGGCTACACCTTC. Protein sequence: CASSYVPGTGYGYTF.

This chain connects TRBV6-2 or TRBV6-3 to TRBJ2-7; 15 bases agree with TRBD2. The length of the CDR3 is 16 residues. V shed 4 bases and J 6 bases; nucleotides not matched to a gene: 7. The germline V gene has CDR1 MNHEY and CDR2 SVGEGT. This CDR3 reads CASSWSGLAGGSEQYF. As DNA, the CDR3 is TGTGCCAGCAGTTGGTCGGGACTAGCGGGAGGAAGCGAGCAGTACTTC.

This clone has a single count. The chain couples TRBV6-5 to TRBJ2-1; a weak D match, TRBD1 (5 bases). V lost 7 bases and J lost 4, with 14 bases in between. Germline V gene lookup returns CDR1 MNHEY and CDR2 SVGAGI. The CDR3 extends over 14 amino acids. CDR3 bases: TGTGCCAGCATCATCAGGGTAACGTACAATGAGCAGTTCTTC. The encoded protein is CASIIRVTYNEQFF.

The chain recombines TRBV10-3 with TRBJ1-5; D is possibly TRBD1 (5 bases). CDR1 is ENHRY and CDR2 is SYGVKD in the germline V gene. V lost 3 bases and J lost 4, with 13 bases in between. This CDR3 has 15 residues. Written as DNA, the CDR3 is TGTGCCATCAGTGAATTAGGGGTCTTTAATCAGCCCCAGCATTTT. It translates to CAISELGVFNQPQHF.

V gene TRBV10-2 combines with J gene TRBJ2-7, with TRBD2 identical over 12 bases. From germline, CDR1 is WSHSY and CDR2 SAAADI. CDR3 size: 16 residues. V lost 3 bases to trimming and J lost 1 base; unmatched junction nucleotides: 4. The CDR3 DNA reads as TGCGCCAGCAGTGAATGGACTAGCGGGATTTCCTACGAGCAGTACTTC. Its translation is CASSEWTSGISYEQYF.

CDR3 in amino acids: CASRVIEGTEAFF. CDR3 in DNA: TGTGCCAGTAGGGTTATTGAGGGCACTGAAGCTTTCTTT. V and J are TRBV19 and TRBJ1-1; no definite D call. V was clipped by 6 bases and J by 4 bases, with 12 bases between them. The germline CDR1 and CDR2 sequences are LNHDA and SQIVND (reference sequence). The CDR3 extends over 13 amino acids.

V is TRBV5-5 and J is TRBJ2-3; 14 bases match TRBD2. The CDR3 length is 18 residues. The V and J ends lost 2 bases and 1 base, in that order; junction bases with no gene match: 6. From germline, CDR1 is SGHKS and CDR2 YYEKEE (reference sequence). Written as DNA, the CDR3 is TGTGCCAGCAGCTTCTTCTCGGGACTAGCGGGAGGCACAGATACGCAGTATTTT. Its translation: CASSFFSGLAGGTDTQYF.